This T cell receptor (beta chain) stems from a study of post-analysis software for immune sequencing data. Points from the study as a whole: Strong co-clustering by F measure was evident for samples that had been prepared in the same batch. Five or six TRBV segments, TRBV5-6, TRBV5-1 and TRBV20-1 among them, were found more frequent in patients than controls.

CDR1 MNHEY and CDR2 SVGAGI come from the germline V gene. The CDR3 is 11 residues long. The TCR beta cDNA libraries carried unique molecular identifiers. TCRdb fed the PCR reads into MiXCR, producing one record per CDR3 protein. The table records 380,000 or so distinct CDR3 sequences, approximately 33% of them present only once. To note about this clonotype: What it binds is unknown. At one boundary the junction diverges from the germline segment, which might be a read error.

The chain is built from TRBV6-5 and TRBJ2-3; D unresolved. The sequence came from a girl aged 5 to 17 with multiple sclerosis. Sequences were obtained from blood. The CDR3 nucleotides are TGTGCCGGCAGTAGCACAGATACGCAGTATTTT. It specifies CAGSSTDTQYF.